The rows below give T cell receptor beta chains drawn from one sample of a study of blood T cell repertoires in COVID-19. Assay: immunoSEQ multiplex PCR; the TCRdb copy retains only in-frame clones and omits some. The data show about 480,000 clones, approximately 89% seen once. Specimen: peripheral blood. The receptors were sampled from a man younger than 30 with COVID-19, enrolled during active disease. Each CDR3 is given with its conserved first and last residue. A D gene is named only where the DNA matches it firmly. Clone size is given for some rows only: seen once, a few or many times, or a class if the clone is expanded.

clone_size: NA; v_call: TRBV3-1/TRBV3-2; d_call: NA; j_call: TRBJ2-5; cdr3_nt: TGTGCCAGCAGCCAACTTGGAGCGATCCAAGAGACCCAGTACTTC; cdr3_aa: CASSQLGAIQETQYF
clone_size: NA; v_call: TRBV6-2/TRBV6-3; d_call: TRBD2; j_call: TRBJ2-7; cdr3_nt: TGTGCCAGCAGCCGCCGGACTAGCGGGGGTCGGAACGAGCAGTACTTC; cdr3_aa: CASSRRTSGGRNEQYF
clone_size: NA; v_call: TRBV3-1/TRBV3-2; d_call: NA; j_call: TRBJ2-3; cdr3_nt: TGTGCCAGCAACGGCGGGTCAGATACGCAGTATTTT; cdr3_aa: CASNGGSDTQYF
clone_size: once; v_call: TRBV7-8; d_call: NA; j_call: TRBJ1-5; cdr3_nt: TGTGCCAGCAGCCCACAAACTGTAGCATCGAAGCCCCAGCATTTT; cdr3_aa: CASSPQTVASKPQHF
clone_size: NA; v_call: TRBV5-1; d_call: TRBD2; j_call: TRBJ2-1; cdr3_nt: TGCGCCAGCAGCTTGGCGGGGACTAGCTCCTACAATGAGCAGTTCTTC; cdr3_aa: CASSLAGTSSYNEQFF
clone_size: NA; v_call: TRBV5-5; d_call: NA; j_call: TRBJ2-1; cdr3_nt: TGTGCCAGCAGGGAGGGACTGTACAATGAGCAGTTCTTC; cdr3_aa: CASREGLYNEQFF
clone_size: once; v_call: TRBV10-3; d_call: NA; j_call: TRBJ1-6; cdr3_nt: TGTGCCATCAGTGAGGGGGGGACGGACAATTCACCCCTCCACTTT; cdr3_aa: CAISEGGTDNSPLHF
clone_size: NA; v_call: TRBV4-2; d_call: NA; j_call: TRBJ1-6; cdr3_nt: TGTGCCAGCAGCCGGGGGGGGGATTCACCCCTCCACTTT; cdr3_aa: CASSRGGDSPLHF
clone_size: NA; v_call: TRBV4-1; d_call: TRBD2; j_call: TRBJ2-5; cdr3_nt: TGCGCCAGCAGCGAGCGGGGGGGCACTGAGACCCAGTACTTC; cdr3_aa: CASSERGGTETQYF
clone_size: NA; v_call: TRBV2; d_call: TRBD1; j_call: TRBJ1-2; cdr3_nt: TGTGCCAGCAGGGGAATCCGGGACAGGGCCAACTATGGCTACACCTTC; cdr3_aa: CASRGIRDRANYGYTF
clone_size: NA; v_call: TRBV28; d_call: NA; j_call: TRBJ2-5; cdr3_nt: TGTGCCAGCAGTACGGGGGGCGAAGGGAAAGAGACCCAGTACTTC; cdr3_aa: CASSTGGEGKETQYF
clone_size: NA; v_call: TRBV5-4; d_call: NA; j_call: TRBJ1-1; cdr3_nt: TGTGCCAGCAGCTTGCGGGGTTGGAACACTGAAGCTTTCTTT; cdr3_aa: CASSLRGWNTEAFF
clone_size: NA; v_call: TRBV7-9; d_call: TRBD2; j_call: TRBJ2-5; cdr3_nt: TGTGCCAGCAGCCCCCGAGGGGCGGGGGATCAAGAGACCCAGTACTTC; cdr3_aa: CASSPRGAGDQETQYF
clone_size: NA; v_call: TRBV5-6; d_call: NA; j_call: TRBJ2-1; cdr3_nt: TGTGCCAGCAGCCCCTGGACTCTTAGACTCACCTACAATGAGCAGTTCTTC; cdr3_aa: CASSPWTLRLTYNEQFF
clone_size: NA; v_call: TRBV2; d_call: NA; j_call: TRBJ2-7; cdr3_nt: TGTGCCAGCAGTCGGACTACATACGAGCAGTACTTC; cdr3_aa: CASSRTTYEQYF
clone_size: NA; v_call: TRBV6-5; d_call: TRBD2; j_call: TRBJ2-7; cdr3_nt: TGTGCCAGCATCGGTAGCGGGATCTACGAGCAGTACTTC; cdr3_aa: CASIGSGIYEQYF
clone_size: once; v_call: TRBV21-1; d_call: NA; j_call: TRBJ2-5; cdr3_nt: TGTGCCAGCAGCAGAACTACTAGCGGGAGGGCAGAGACCCAGTACTTC; cdr3_aa: CASSRTTSGRAETQYF
clone_size: NA; v_call: TRBV11-2; d_call: NA; j_call: TRBJ2-7; cdr3_nt: TGTGCCAGACAGGCTTCCTACGAGCAGTACTTC; cdr3_aa: CARQASYEQYF
clone_size: few; v_call: TRBV3-1/TRBV3-2; d_call: NA; j_call: TRBJ1-6; cdr3_nt: TGTGCCAGCAGCCAAAACCATCCCGCCGGGGTTATCAATTCACCCCTCCACTTT; cdr3_aa: CASSQNHPAGVINSPLHF
clone_size: few; v_call: TRBV11-2; d_call: NA; j_call: TRBJ2-5; cdr3_nt: TGTGCCAGCAGCTTAGCGGTCGGGCAGGGGTGGGGAGAGACCCAGTACTTC; cdr3_aa: CASSLAVGQGWGETQYF
clone_size: NA; v_call: TRBV24-1; d_call: NA; j_call: TRBJ1-5; cdr3_nt: TGTGCCACCAGTGACCACACAGGGTTTGGTGATCAGCCCCAGCATTTT; cdr3_aa: CATSDHTGFGDQPQHF
clone_size: NA; v_call: TRBV19; d_call: NA; j_call: TRBJ2-3; cdr3_nt: TGTGCCAGTAGTATGATGGCGGGCCCTAGCACAGATACGCAGTATTTT; cdr3_aa: CASSMMAGPSTDTQYF
clone_size: NA; v_call: TRBV19; d_call: NA; j_call: TRBJ1-2; cdr3_nt: TGTGCCAGCCGCCATACAGGTCGCATTGCTAACTATGGCTACACCTTC; cdr3_aa: CASRHTGRIANYGYTF
clone_size: few; v_call: TRBV11-3; d_call: NA; j_call: TRBJ2-3; cdr3_nt: TGTGCCAGCAGCTTAGACAGCTACAGAGGGAGCACAGATACGCAGTATTTT; cdr3_aa: CASSLDSYRGSTDTQYF
clone_size: NA; v_call: TRBV19; d_call: TRBD1; j_call: TRBJ1-4; cdr3_nt: TGTGCCAGTAGTATAGACCCGGACAGGGCTAAACTGTTTTTT; cdr3_aa: CASSIDPDRAKLFF
clone_size: NA; v_call: TRBV5-6; d_call: TRBD2; j_call: TRBJ2-1; cdr3_nt: TGTGCCAGCAGCTTGGATCTAGCGGAAAGCTGGAATGAGCAGTTCTTC; cdr3_aa: CASSLDLAESWNEQFF
clone_size: NA; v_call: TRBV30; d_call: NA; j_call: TRBJ1-4; cdr3_nt: TGTGCCTGGGGTGAGGGAAAACTGTTTTTT; cdr3_aa: CAWGEGKLFF
clone_size: NA; v_call: TRBV28; d_call: NA; j_call: TRBJ1-5; cdr3_nt: TGTGCCAGCAGTCAGGGTGGCAATCAGCCCCAGCATTTT; cdr3_aa: CASSQGGNQPQHF
clone_size: NA; v_call: TRBV19; d_call: TRBD2; j_call: TRBJ2-1; cdr3_nt: TGTGCCAGTAGTGAGACTAGCGGGAGCTCCTACAATGAGCAGTTCTTC; cdr3_aa: CASSETSGSSYNEQFF
clone_size: NA; v_call: TRBV7-9; d_call: TRBD1; j_call: TRBJ1-2; cdr3_nt: TGTGCCAGCAGCGCCGACAGGGAAAACTATGGCTACACCTTC; cdr3_aa: CASSADRENYGYTF
clone_size: NA; v_call: TRBV5-8; d_call: NA; j_call: TRBJ1-1; cdr3_nt: TGTGCCAGCAGCTTGGTAGAGGATACTGAAGCTTTCTTT; cdr3_aa: CASSLVEDTEAFF
clone_size: NA; v_call: TRBV7-6; d_call: NA; j_call: TRBJ2-1; cdr3_nt: TGTGCCAGCAGCTTAGTCACAGGGAGTTACAATGAGCAGTTCTTC; cdr3_aa: CASSLVTGSYNEQFF
clone_size: NA; v_call: TRBV5-1; d_call: TRBD1; j_call: TRBJ2-5; cdr3_nt: TGCGCCAGCAGCTTGACTCAGGGGGCCCAAGAGACCCAGTACTTC; cdr3_aa: CASSLTQGAQETQYF
clone_size: NA; v_call: TRBV3-1/TRBV3-2; d_call: TRBD2; j_call: TRBJ2-7; cdr3_nt: TGTGCCAGCAGCCAGGGAGGAGCGGGGGGGATCTACGAGCAGTACTTC; cdr3_aa: CASSQGGAGGIYEQYF
clone_size: once; v_call: TRBV11-2; d_call: TRBD2; j_call: TRBJ2-5; cdr3_nt: TGTGCCAGCAGCTTAGATCCTAGCGGGCCGGAGACCCAGTACTTC; cdr3_aa: CASSLDPSGPETQYF
clone_size: NA; v_call: TRBV19; d_call: NA; j_call: TRBJ2-1; cdr3_nt: TGTGCCAGTAGTAAATCCCAGGCCTACAATGAGCAGTTCTTC; cdr3_aa: CASSKSQAYNEQFF
clone_size: NA; v_call: TRBV6-6; d_call: TRBD1; j_call: TRBJ2-7; cdr3_nt: TGTGCCAGCGGGACAGCCGAGCAGTACTTC; cdr3_aa: CASGTAEQYF
clone_size: NA; v_call: TRBV19; d_call: NA; j_call: TRBJ2-6; cdr3_nt: TGTGCCAGTATGCCCAGCTCTGGGGCCAACGTCCTGACTTTC; cdr3_aa: CASMPSSGANVLTF
clone_size: NA; v_call: TRBV11-2; d_call: NA; j_call: TRBJ2-1; cdr3_nt: TGTGCCAGCAGCTTAGTCGGGTACAATGAGCAGTTCTTC; cdr3_aa: CASSLVGYNEQFF
clone_size: NA; v_call: TRBV2; d_call: NA; j_call: TRBJ2-6; cdr3_nt: TGTGCCAGCAGGGCGAGGGAGGCGGCCTTTTACTCTGGGGCCAACGTCCTGACTTTC; cdr3_aa: CASRAREAAFYSGANVLTF
clone_size: NA; v_call: TRBV18; d_call: TRBD1; j_call: TRBJ1-4; cdr3_nt: TGTGCCAGCTCTCAGGACAGGGTCAGAGAAAAACTGTTTTTT; cdr3_aa: CASSQDRVREKLFF
clone_size: NA; v_call: TRBV2; d_call: NA; j_call: TRBJ1-5; cdr3_nt: TGTGCCAGCAGTGAAACGAGGAATAGCAATCAGCCCCAGCATTTT; cdr3_aa: CASSETRNSNQPQHF
clone_size: NA; v_call: TRBV7-8; d_call: NA; j_call: TRBJ2-1; cdr3_nt: TGTGCCAGCAGCTTAACTAGCCCCAATGAGCAGTTCTTC; cdr3_aa: CASSLTSPNEQFF
clone_size: NA; v_call: TRBV27; d_call: TRBD1; j_call: TRBJ2-6; cdr3_nt: TGTGCCAGCAGGGAATGGGGGACAGGGCATGGGGCCAACGTCCTGACTTTC; cdr3_aa: CASREWGTGHGANVLTF
clone_size: NA; v_call: TRBV5-6; d_call: NA; j_call: TRBJ1-4; cdr3_nt: TGTGCCAGCAGCTTGGGGGCACAGGCCTCTAATGAAAAACTGTTTTTT; cdr3_aa: CASSLGAQASNEKLFF
clone_size: NA; v_call: TRBV11-2; d_call: TRBD2; j_call: TRBJ2-7; cdr3_nt: TGTGCCAGCAGCACGGGACTAGCGGGGGGCGGCTACGAGCAGTACTTC; cdr3_aa: CASSTGLAGGGYEQYF
clone_size: once; v_call: TRBV6-5; d_call: NA; j_call: TRBJ1-5; cdr3_nt: TGTGCCAGCAGGGAGGCGGGGTTCGGTCAGCCCCAGCATTTT; cdr3_aa: CASREAGFGQPQHF
clone_size: NA; v_call: TRBV7-9; d_call: NA; j_call: TRBJ2-5; cdr3_nt: TGTGCCAGCAGCTTAGCAGCCCGACAGCAAGAGACCCAGTACTTC; cdr3_aa: CASSLAARQQETQYF
clone_size: NA; v_call: TRBV2; d_call: TRBD1; j_call: TRBJ2-6; cdr3_nt: TGTGCCAGCAGCACAGGGGTTGGGGCCAACGTCCTGACTTTC; cdr3_aa: CASSTGVGANVLTF
clone_size: NA; v_call: TRBV21-1; d_call: NA; j_call: TRBJ1-5; cdr3_nt: TGTGCCAGCAAGCTAATACGTCCTATCCGCAATCAGCCCCAGCATTTT; cdr3_aa: CASKLIRPIRNQPQHF
clone_size: few; v_call: TRBV5-8; d_call: TRBD1; j_call: TRBJ1-6; cdr3_nt: TGTGCCAGCAGACAGGGGGCGCGGGTATCACCCCTCCACTTT; cdr3_aa: CASRQGARVSPLHF
clone_size: few; v_call: TRBV10-1; d_call: NA; j_call: TRBJ1-2; cdr3_nt: TGCGCCAGCAGTGACGGAGGAGGCTACACCTTC; cdr3_aa: CASSDGGGYTF
clone_size: NA; v_call: TRBV19; d_call: NA; j_call: TRBJ2-3; cdr3_nt: TGTGCCACAGCACTAGGGGGGGGCACAGATACGCAGTATTTT; cdr3_aa: CATALGGGTDTQYF
clone_size: NA; v_call: TRBV6-5; d_call: TRBD1; j_call: TRBJ2-2; cdr3_nt: TGTGCCAGCAACAACAGGGGAAACACCGGGGAGCTGTTTTTT; cdr3_aa: CASNNRGNTGELFF